This record concerns one T cell receptor (beta chain) sequence. What it recognizes is unknown. Unsorted whole blood supplied the blood RNA, and germline DNA was isolated too. Priming with a constant-region primer yielded TCR beta cDNA from 400 to 500 ng total RNA. Slightly modified ARM-PCR, run as three nested multiplex PCR rounds, produced the TCR beta libraries. In the first two PCR rounds, TRBV1-TRBV30 forward primers were paired with a C-beta reverse primer, and each round lasted approximately 10 cycles. TCRdb itself ran the multiplex PCR reads through MiXCR, one entry per CDR3 protein. The sample yields some 190,000 distinct CDR3 sequences, about 60% seen once. The sample comes from a study of tumor-infiltrating lymphocytes in primary liver carcinoma. Study-wide background: The cohort included men and women aged 30 to 69 years. These were node-negative, non-metastatic T1-T3 tumors of roughly 4.2 to 11 cm. Study outcomes and limitations: Tumor region pairs showed greater overlap than either tumor-adjacent or tumor-blood pairs did.

The junction had 6 bases not matched to a gene; V was cut back by 5 bases and J by 6 bases. This CDR3 is built from 14 residues. Germline CDR1 is MNHEY and CDR2 is SVGAGI. This receptor was taken from a man aged 35-49 years with primary liver carcinoma and hepatitis B virus infection. The sample consisted of peripheral blood. This rearrangement joins TRBV6-5 to TRBJ2-7, with 11 bases that match TRBD2. The chain's CDR3 is CASSIGTSGLEQYF. The CDR3, as DNA: TGTGCCAGCAGTATCGGGACTAGCGGCCTCGAGCAGTACTTC.